The 11 T cell receptor beta chains below come from one sample, sequenced in a study of T cells after yellow fever vaccination. TCRdb processed the 5' RACE reads anew with MiXCR; each CDR3 protein has one entry. The sample includes about 240,000 distinct CDR3 sequences, less than 9% of them seen just once. Sample: CD4+ T cells sorted from PBMCs, taken 15 days after the yellow fever booster vaccination. All receptors derive from a man aged 30 to 45 who received the YFV17D yellow fever vaccine.

CDR3 coding DNA: TGTGCCAGCAGCTTACCTCGCGAGACCCAGTACTTC. The encoded protein is CASSLPRETQYF. The genes are TRBV7-3 and TRBJ2-5, with no clear D. Germline CDR1 and CDR2: SGHTA and FQGTGA. Trimming took off 2 bases at V and 5 bases at J, with 6 bases between the two ends. The CDR3 totals 12 residues. Supplemented by reference TRBV7-3 and TRBJ2-5, the full variable domain reads GAGVSQTPSNKVTEKGKYVELRCDPISGHTALYWYRQSLGQGPEFLIYFQGTGAADDSGLPNDRFFAVRPEGSVSTLKIQRTERGDSAVYLCASSLPRETQYFGPGTRLLVL.

This clonotype was counted at least ten times. The rearrangement links TRBV12-3 or TRBV12-4 to TRBJ2-3; D remains unclear. This CDR3 has 13 amino acids. The V and J ends lost 10 bases and 3 bases respectively, with 14 bases between them. The CDR3 coding sequence is TGTGCCATAGAGAAGGGCACGACAGATACGCAGTATTTT. This translates into CAIEKGTTDTQYF.

This clonotype was counted only a few times. V gene TRBV15 combines with J gene TRBJ2-5; D is unresolved. CDR3 length equals 14 residues. Trimming removed 5 bases at V and 2 bases at J, with 12 bases between. The germline CDR1 and CDR2 sequences are LNHNV and YYDKDF (reference sequence). Here the CDR3 reads CATSEVNKQETQYF. CDR3 nucleotide sequence: TGTGCCACCAGCGAAGTTAACAAACAAGAGACCCAGTACTTC.

This clonotype has just a few counts. V gene TRBV7-2 combines with J gene TRBJ1-2; no firm D call. Germline lookup yields CDR1 SGHTA and CDR2 FQGNSA. There are 15 residues in the CDR3. Trimming removed 1 base from V and 8 bases from J, with 17 bases in between. The CDR3 is CASSLGPETREGYTF. CDR3 in DNA: TGTGCCAGCAGCTTAGGACCGGAGACAAGGGAAGGCTACACCTTC.

This clonotype was detected many times. The CDR3 sequence is CASSSVGTGRGEQFF. For the CDR3, the DNA is TGCGCCAGCAGCTCTGTAGGGACAGGGAGAGGTGAGCAGTTCTTC. The chain uses TRBV5-1 and TRBJ2-1, with 9 bases that match TRBD1. The CDR3 runs 15 residues. J lost 9 bases, V lost 3 bases, and 10 bases had no gene match. The V gene's germline CDR1 is SGHRS and CDR2 YFSETQ.

The V call is TRBV7-9, the J call TRBJ2-1, with 14 bases matching TRBD2. The ends lost 10 bases at V and 6 bases at J; junction bases unmatched: 8. There are 15 residues in the CDR3. The germline gives CDR1 SEHNR, CDR2 FQNEAQ (reference sequence). This chain's CDR3 is CATGTSGRLGNEQFF. The CDR3 coding sequence is TGTGCCACCGGGACTAGCGGGAGATTGGGCAATGAGCAGTTCTTC.

This clonotype came up many times. The V and J genes are TRBV5-4 and TRBJ2-7; the D is unclear. Per germline, CDR1 SGHNT and CDR2 YYREEE (reference sequence). The CDR3 is 13 amino acids. Trimming cost V 0 bases and J 4 bases, with 8 bases left between them. CDR3 nucleotide sequence: TGTGCCAGCAGCTTGGGTCTCGGGTACGAGCAGTACTTC. Residues: CASSLGLGYEQYF.

The chain carries TRBV20-1 and TRBJ2-5; no firm D call. The length of the CDR3 is 13 residues. Germline lookup yields CDR1 DFQATT and CDR2 SNEGSKA (reference sequence). Between the trimmed V and J ends, which lost 6 bases and 5 bases, there was a span of 16 bases. The CDR3 DNA follows: TGCAGTGCAGAAGCACCAGCACGGGAGACCCAGTACTTC. Amino acid sequence: CSAEAPARETQYF.

The rearrangement uses TRBV5-1 and TRBJ1-1, with a possible D match to TRBD1 (6 bases). The CDR3 length is 14 residues. CDR1 and CDR2 (germline): SGHRS, YFSETQ. Trimming left V 3 bases short and J 1 base short, with 10 bases between. CDR3 DNA: TGCGCCAGCAGCTGGGGGCAGTCGAACACTGAAGCTTTCTTT. Protein product: CASSWGQSNTEAFF. Looking up the rest from reference TRBV5-1 and TRBJ1-1 gives the full variable domain: KAGVTQTPRYLIKTRGQQVTLSCSPISGHRSVSWYQQTPGQGLQFLFEYFSETQRNKGNFPGRFSGRQFSNSRSEMNVSTLELGDSALYLCASSWGQSNTEAFFGQGTRLTVV.

This clonotype showed up just a few times. The V call is TRBV20-1, the J call TRBJ1-1; the match to TRBD1 covers 8 bases. From germline, CDR1 is DFQATT and CDR2 SNEGSKA (reference sequence). Trimming at V came to 0 bases and at J to 4 bases, leaving 7 bases not matched to a gene. This CDR3 contains 15 residues. CDR3 region: CSARDRTGWGTEAFF. DNA for the CDR3: TGCAGTGCTAGAGATAGGACAGGGTGGGGCACTGAAGCTTTCTTT.

This clonotype was seen at least ten times. The rearrangement links TRBV5-1 to TRBJ1-1; D not certain. Trimming left V 4 bases short and J 3 bases short, with 16 bases between. CDR1 and CDR2 from the germline V gene are SGHRS and YFSETQ. This CDR3 contains 15 residues. The CDR3 DNA is TGCGCCAGCAGCCCAAGTTTCGGAGGATACACTGAAGCTTTCTTT. It encodes CASSPSFGGYTEAFF.